This TCR beta chain was recovered during a study of T cell repertoires in cytomegalovirus infection. Using its own MiXCR run on the reads, TCRdb lists one record per CDR3 protein. Of about 120,000 distinct CDR3 sequences listed, 30% were seen once; the top ten hold approximately 41%. Points on this clonotype: The antigen is unknown.

V lost 3 bases to trimming and J lost 4 bases; unmatched junction nucleotides: 5. The germline gives CDR1 SGHTA, CDR2 FQGTGA. The CDR3 runs to 15 residues. This sequence joins TRBV7-3 and TRBJ2-1; 8 bases are a match to TRBD1. Sequenced here: CD8+ T cells from cultured PBMCs, sampled from culture after CMV antigen stimulation. The TCR sequence derives from a human donor in good health (CMV status not recorded). Some clones in this sample may be carry-over from other donors' samples. This CDR3 is CASSLDGTGYNEQFF. As DNA, the CDR3 is TGTGCCAGCAGCTTGGACGGGACAGGATACAATGAGCAGTTCTTC.